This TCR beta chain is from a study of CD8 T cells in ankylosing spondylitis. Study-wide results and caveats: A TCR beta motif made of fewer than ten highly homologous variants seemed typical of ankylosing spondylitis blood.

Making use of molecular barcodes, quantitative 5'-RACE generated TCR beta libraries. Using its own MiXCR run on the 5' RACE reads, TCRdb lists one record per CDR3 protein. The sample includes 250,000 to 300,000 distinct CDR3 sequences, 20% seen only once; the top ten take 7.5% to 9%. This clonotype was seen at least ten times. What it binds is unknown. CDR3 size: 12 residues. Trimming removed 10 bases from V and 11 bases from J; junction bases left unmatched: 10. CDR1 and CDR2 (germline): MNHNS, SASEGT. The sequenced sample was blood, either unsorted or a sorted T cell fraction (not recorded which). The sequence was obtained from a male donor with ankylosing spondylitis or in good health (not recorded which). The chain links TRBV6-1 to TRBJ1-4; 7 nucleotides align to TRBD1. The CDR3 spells CATGYRGGKLFF. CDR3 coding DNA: TGTGCCACCGGATACAGGGGCGGCAAACTGTTTTTT.